The 31 T cell receptor beta chains in this list originate from one sample, sequenced in a study of shared clonotypes between healthy human individuals. TCRdb keeps only in-frame clones here, not all; method: immunoSEQ multiplex PCR. The sample lists nearly 2 million clones; about 95% were seen once. Only CD45RO-negative cells positively selected for CCR7 counted as naive CD8 cells, so terminally differentiated effector memory CD45RA+ cells were excluded. Sample: naive CD8+ T cells sorted from blood. Receptor source: a man aged 18 to 30 in good health.

The rearrangement links TRBV4-1 to TRBJ2-7; TRBD2 is a possible D gene (6 bases). Trimming pared 0 bases from V and 4 bases from J, leaving 13 bases between. The V gene's germline CDR1 is MGHRA and CDR2 YSYEKL. There are 15 residues in the CDR3. In DNA form, the CDR3 reads TGCGCCAGCAGCCAAGACGACGGGAGCACATACGAGCAGTACTTC. Translated, it gives CASSQDDGSTYEQYF.

Regarding this clone: Other DNA sequences in this sample translate to the same CDR3. The chain carries TRBV11-2 and TRBJ2-7, with D perhaps TRBD2 (5 bases). Germline V CDR1 and CDR2: SGHAT, FQNNGV. The CDR3 is made up of 13 amino acids. V was clipped by 5 bases and J by 4 bases, with 12 bases between them. The DNA of the CDR3 is TGTGCCAGCAGCCCATCCGGGATTTACGAGCAGTACTTC. This codes for CASSPSGIYEQYF.

The V and J genes are TRBV6-5 and TRBJ2-7; D gene unclear. The CDR3 length is 13 residues. Trimming shortened V by 2 bases and J by 3 bases, and 8 bases separated the two germline ends. The germline V gene encodes CDR1 MNHEY and CDR2 SVGAGI. In nucleotides, the CDR3 is TGTGCCAGCAGTTACCCGGACGGCTACGAGCAGTACTTC. It codes for CASSYPDGYEQYF.

This rearrangement joins TRBV13 to TRBJ1-2; TRBD1 might be the D (6 bases). The CDR3 runs 15 residues. V lost 1 base and J lost 8, with 17 bases in between. Germline assignment: CDR1 PRHDT and CDR2 FYEKMQ (reference sequence). DNA for the CDR3: TGTGCCAGCAGCTTAGAGGGCAGGGGCATTGACGGCTACACCTTC. It is translated as CASSLEGRGIDGYTF.

The CDR3 region has the DNA TGTGCCTGGAGTCCCTCCCCGGGGGAGACCCAGTACTTC. It translates to CAWSPSPGETQYF. The chain is built from TRBV30 and TRBJ2-5; a weak D match, TRBD2 (5 bases). CDR3 length equals 13 residues. Germline CDR1 GTSNPN, CDR2 SVGIG (reference sequence). With 2 bases removed from V and 5 bases from J, the gap between germline ends came to 12 bases. Supplemented by reference TRBV30 and TRBJ2-5, the full variable domain reads SQTIHQWPATLVQPVGSPLSLECTVEGTSNPNLYWYRQAAGRGLQLLFYSVGIGQISSEVPQNLSASRPQDRQFILSSKKLLLSDSGFYLCAWSPSPGETQYFGPGTRLLVL.

The CDR3 coding sequence is TGTGCCTGGAGTGCGGACACTGAACCCTTTAAATCACCCCTCCACTTT. Encoded protein: CAWSADTEPFKSPLHF. The chain combines TRBV30 with TRBJ1-6, with a weak D call TRBD1 (5 bases). The V and J ends lost 1 base and 10 bases respectively, with 20 bases between them. Per germline, CDR1 GTSNPN and CDR2 SVGIG (reference sequence). The CDR3 spans 16 residues.

This clone was picked up a small number of times. This CDR3 is also generated by other DNA sequences in the sample. The chain couples TRBV9 to TRBJ2-5, with 8 bases aligning to TRBD1. Per germline, CDR1 SGDLS and CDR2 YYNGEE. With V trimmed by 0 bases and J by 5 bases, 6 bases remained unmatched. The CDR3 has 15 amino acids. The CDR3 nucleotides read TGTGCCAGCAGCGTAGAAACAGGGGGTTGGGAGACCCAGTACTTC. Residues: CASSVETGGWETQYF.

The chain has TRBV10-3 and TRBJ1-1, with TRBD1 matching over 8 bases. This CDR3 spans 14 amino acids. Germline V CDR1 and CDR2: ENHRY, SYGVKD. The junction had 8 bases not matched to a gene; V was cut back by 5 bases and J by 6 bases. CDR3 bases: TGTGCCATCAGTACAGGGGGTCTGGGAGCTGAAGCTTTCTTT. Translated: CAISTGGLGAEAFF.

Concerning this clone: In the same sample, other DNA sequences code for this CDR3. J is TRBJ2-7 and V is TRBV11-2, with TRBD1 matching over 10 bases. V lost 3 bases and J lost 4; bases outside the gene matches: 3. The CDR3 sequence is 14 residues long. Germline assignment: CDR1 SGHAT and CDR2 FQNNGV. CDR3 in DNA: TGTGCCAGCAGCTTGGGACAGGGGTTGTACGAGCAGTACTTC. It specifies CASSLGQGLYEQYF.

The chain has TRBV19 and TRBJ2-7, with a tentative D call TRBD1 (5 bases). This CDR3 has 12 amino acids. V dropped 3 bases and J dropped 5 bases, with 8 bases sitting between them. The germline V gene encodes CDR1 LNHDA and CDR2 SQIVND (reference sequence). CDR3 sequence reads: CASSMGRDEQYF. In DNA form, the CDR3 reads TGTGCCAGTAGTATGGGCAGGGACGAGCAGTACTTC. The full variable domain, its missing parts supplied by reference TRBV19 and TRBJ2-7, is DGGITQSPKYLFRKEGQNVTLSCEQNLNHDAMYWYRQDPGQGLRLIYYSQIVNDFQKGDIAEGYSVSREKKESFPLTVTSAQKNPTAFYLCASSMGRDEQYFGPGTRLTVT.

This chain joins TRBV19 and TRBJ2-7, with 11 nucleotides matching TRBD2. CDR3 length equals 15 residues. With V trimmed by 5 bases and J by 2 bases, 5 bases remained unmatched. Germline assignment: CDR1 LNHDA and CDR2 SQIVND (reference sequence). The CDR3 protein is CASSPVAGGAYEQYF. Here the CDR3 DNA reads TGTGCCAGTAGTCCTGTAGCGGGAGGGGCCTACGAGCAGTACTTC.

Regarding this clone: In the same sample, other DNA sequences code for this CDR3. The rearrangement links TRBV9 to TRBJ2-7, with a possible D match to TRBD2 (5 bases). The CDR3 runs 13 residues. Germline V gene lookup returns CDR1 SGDLS and CDR2 YYNGEE. The ends were cut back, 0 bases at V and 3 bases at J, with 7 bases in the middle. The CDR3 nucleotides are TGTGCCAGCAGCGTAGACGGGAACTACGAGCAGTACTTC. Protein product: CASSVDGNYEQYF.

The chain joins TRBV6-1 to TRBJ1-1; D unclear. V was pared by 2 bases and J by 3 bases, with 10 bases between. CDR1 and CDR2 (germline): MNHNS, SASEGT. CDR3 length: 14 residues. The CDR3 DNA follows: TGTGCCAGCAGTGAATTATCTTGGGACACTGAAGCTTTCTTT. It yields the protein CASSELSWDTEAFF.

For this clone: The same CDR3 arises from other DNA sequences in this sample as well. The rearrangement links TRBV28 to TRBJ1-4; 7 bases are a match to TRBD1. In germline, CDR1 is MDHEN, CDR2 SYDVKM. The length of the CDR3 is 14 residues. V shed 6 bases, J shed 4 bases, and the junction held 5 bases outside the gene matches. CDR3 sequence: CASSLTGNNEKLFF. CDR3 coding DNA: TGTGCCAGCAGCTTGACAGGGAATAATGAAAAACTGTTTTTT.

A remark on this clone: This specimen includes other DNA sequences encoding the same CDR3. The CDR3 bases are TGTGCCAGCAGTCTGACTAACTCCTACGAGCAGTACTTC. Amino acid sequence: CASSLTNSYEQYF. The chain couples TRBV27 to TRBJ2-7; TRBD2 might be the D (5 bases). This CDR3 has 13 residues. V was shortened by 5 bases and J by 0 bases, with 8 bases between the two germline ends. Looked up from germline, CDR1 is MNHEY and CDR2 is SMNVEV (reference sequence).

The CDR3 loop reads CASSLEAGVAGELFF. CDR3 sequence (DNA): TGTGCCAGCAGTTTAGAGGCGGGGGTGGCCGGGGAGCTGTTTTTT. This sequence joins TRBV27 and TRBJ2-2, with TRBD2 matching 7 bases. Germline lookup yields CDR1 MNHEY and CDR2 SMNVEV (reference sequence). This CDR3 contains 15 residues. Germline trimming cut 2 bases from V and 6 bases from J; bases unmatched to any gene: 6.

V and J are TRBV5-8 and TRBJ2-5, with D possibly being TRBD1 (6 bases). The CDR3 totals 14 residues. V was trimmed by 1 base and J by 5 bases, leaving 12 bases between them. The germline V gene has CDR1 SGHTS and CDR2 YDEGEE. In DNA, the CDR3 is TGTGCCAGCAGCTTGCCGGGACACCGGGAGACCCAGTACTTC. This gives the protein CASSLPGHRETQYF.

The CDR3 reads CASSQVPSTGEQYF. The CDR3 bases are TGCGCCAGCAGCCAAGTGCCCAGTACGGGCGAGCAGTACTTC. The chain combines TRBV4-1 with TRBJ2-7; no reliable D call. The length of the CDR3 is 14 residues. The germline gives CDR1 MGHRA, CDR2 YSYEKL. The V gene lost 1 base and the J gene lost 6 bases, with 13 bases spanning the gap.

This rearrangement joins TRBV7-2 to TRBJ2-5; D is tentatively TRBD1 or TRBD2 (5 bases each). V was clipped by 4 bases and J by 2 bases, with 20 bases between them. This CDR3 is 17 amino acids long. In germline, CDR1 is SGHTA, CDR2 FQGNSA. CDR3 amino acids: CASSSRGTALLQETQYF. CDR3 DNA: TGTGCCAGCAGCTCCCGGGGCACGGCACTGCTTCAAGAGACCCAGTACTTC.

This sequence joins TRBV7-9 and TRBJ1-1; D is unclear. Germline V CDR1 and CDR2: SEHNR, FQNEAQ (reference sequence). V gave up 7 bases and J gave up 4 bases, with 16 bases separating them. This CDR3 has 14 residues. In nucleotides, the CDR3 is TGTGCCAGCAACGGGGATTTCTACGGCACTGAAGCTTTCTTT. Protein: CASNGDFYGTEAFF. Full variable domain (outside the CDR3, taken from reference TRBV7-9 and TRBJ1-1): DTGVSQNPRHKITKRGQNVTFRCDPISEHNRLYWYRQTLGQGPEFLTYFQNEAQLEKSRLLSDRFSAERPKGSFSTLEIQRTEQGDSAMYLCASNGDFYGTEAFFGQGTRLTVV.

The chain links TRBV11-2 to TRBJ2-7; the D gene is possibly TRBD2 (5 bases). This CDR3 has 16 amino acids. The germline V and J ends were trimmed by 8 bases and 2 bases, with 22 bases remaining between them. CDR1 is SGHAT, CDR2 FQNNGV, per germline. CDR3 residues: CASLGSSGRSPYEQYF. CDR3 nucleotides: TGTGCCAGCCTGGGGTCGTCGGGGAGAAGTCCCTACGAGCAGTACTTC.

The V and J genes are TRBV27 and TRBJ1-4, with D uncertain. V was trimmed by 6 bases and J by 5 bases, leaving 19 bases between them. CDR3 length equals 16 residues. Per germline, CDR1 MNHEY and CDR2 SMNVEV (reference sequence). The CDR3 protein is CASSRWSSDINEKLFF. The CDR3 bases are TGTGCCAGCAGCCGTTGGAGCTCCGACATAAATGAAAAACTGTTTTTT.

This chain connects TRBV28 to TRBJ2-5, with unresolved D. Trimming took 6 bases from V and 4 from J, leaving 15 bases between them. This CDR3 contains 14 residues. Germline-derived CDR1 and CDR2 are MDHEN and SYDVKM. Written as DNA, the CDR3 is TGTGCCAGCAGGAACGCCAGACTGGCAGAGACCCAGTACTTC. It translates to CASRNARLAETQYF. Looking up the rest from reference TRBV28 and TRBJ2-5 gives the full variable domain: DVKVTQSSRYLVKRTGEKVFLECVQDMDHENMFWYRQDPGLGLRLIYFSYDVKMKEKGDIPEGYSVSREKKERFSLILESASTNQTSMYLCASRNARLAETQYFGPGTRLLVL.

The chain combines TRBV4-1 with TRBJ1-1; no reliable D call. Germline CDR1 MGHRA, CDR2 YSYEKL. Trimming removed 5 bases at V and 0 bases at J, with 10 bases between. The CDR3 has 14 residues. In DNA form, the CDR3 reads TGCGCCAGCAGCTGGCGTCAGATGAACACTGAAGCTTTCTTT. It codes for CASSWRQMNTEAFF.

V is TRBV19 and J is TRBJ1-1; D is unresolved. V was pared by 5 bases and J by 1 base, with 8 bases between. Germline lookup yields CDR1 LNHDA and CDR2 SQIVND (reference sequence). The CDR3 has 13 residues. Here the CDR3 reads CASSDHPNTEAFF. The CDR3 nucleotides are TGTGCCAGTAGTGATCACCCGAACACTGAAGCTTTCTTT.

The V call is TRBV28, the J call TRBJ1-5; 9 bases are a match to TRBD1. V gave up 5 bases and J gave up 1 base; unmatched junction bases: 3. Germline V CDR1 and CDR2: MDHEN, SYDVKM. The CDR3 is 15 residues long. As DNA, the CDR3 is TGTGCCAGCAGTCTGACAGGGGGGAGCAATCAGCCCCAGCATTTT. Translation: CASSLTGGSNQPQHF.

The chain has TRBV6-5 and TRBJ2-7, with TRBD2 matching over 8 bases. Germline values: CDR1 MNHEY, CDR2 SVGAGI. CDR3 length: 15 amino acids. Losses at the gene ends were 5 bases for V and 3 bases for J; bases not matched to a gene: 9. DNA for the CDR3: TGTGCCAGCAGTCTACGCGGGGGGAGTCTCTACGAGCAGTACTTC. Protein sequence: CASSLRGGSLYEQYF.

V gene TRBV4-3 combines with J gene TRBJ2-7; 7 positions match TRBD1. The V and J ends lost 0 bases and 3 bases, in that order; junction bases with no gene match: 11. The CDR3 has 17 residues. Germline loops: CDR1 LGHNA, CDR2 YSLEER. CDR3 protein: CASSQDSDRVPYYEQYF. CDR3 bases: TGCGCCAGCAGCCAAGATAGCGACAGGGTCCCCTACTACGAGCAGTACTTC.

This chain uses TRBV6-6 with TRBJ2-2, with 9 bases fitting TRBD1. J lost 6 bases, V lost 2 bases, and 7 bases had no gene match. This CDR3 has 16 residues. Per germline, CDR1 MNHNY and CDR2 SVGAGI (reference sequence). In DNA form, the CDR3 reads TGTGCCAGCAGTTACCCCCGGGACAGGGAACCCGGGGAGCTGTTTTTT. Encoded protein: CASSYPRDREPGELFF.

A word on this clone: The sample contains more than one DNA sequence encoding this CDR3. The gene calls are TRBV7-9 and TRBJ1-2; possible D gene TRBD1, 6 bases. The CDR3 sequence is 13 residues long. Per germline, CDR1 SEHNR and CDR2 FQNEAQ (reference sequence). Trimming cost V 5 bases and J 3 bases, with 10 bases left between them. DNA for the CDR3: TGTGCCAGCAGCCCCGGGACACACTATGGCTACACCTTC. Residues: CASSPGTHYGYTF.

J is TRBJ2-3 and V is TRBV30, with 9 bases lining up with TRBD2. Trimming removed 6 bases from V and 7 bases from J; junction bases left unmatched: 14. The CDR3 sequence is 15 residues long. Per germline, CDR1 GTSNPN and CDR2 SVGIG (reference sequence). CDR3 DNA: TGTGCCTGCGTGGTAAGCGGGGGGCCTATCAATACGCAGTATTTT. It encodes CACVVSGGPINTQYF.